This record concerns one TCR beta chain sequence. Its antigen is unknown. This record comes from a study of OX40 agonist ivuxolimab in advanced cancers. Whole-study findings and limits: Normalized expansion of T-cell clones was also low for some nonresponders. There was clonal expansion of CD4+ and CD8+ blood T cells by week 6 at 0.1 to 3.0 mg/kg.

The data were produced by immunoSEQ multiplex PCR, yet TCRdb's version contains in-frame clones alone and is incomplete. In the table there are some 42,000 clones, 75% to 85% of which are singletons. Material: CD4+ or CD8+ T cells sorted from blood, obtained in a trial of the OX40 agonist ivuxolimab. This receptor was taken from an adult with an advanced solid tumor such as melanoma, head and neck, liver or kidney cancer.

The chain's CDR3 is CASSVVGGDSSNTEAFF. The CDR3, as DNA: TGTGCCAGCAGCGTAGTTGGAGGGGACAGCTCGAACACTGAAGCTTTCTTT. The chain couples TRBV9 to TRBJ1-1, with 7 bases identical to TRBD1. The CDR3 totals 17 residues. Unmatched junction bases numbered 9, after V lost 0 bases and J lost 1 base. Germline assignment: CDR1 SGDLS and CDR2 YYNGEE.